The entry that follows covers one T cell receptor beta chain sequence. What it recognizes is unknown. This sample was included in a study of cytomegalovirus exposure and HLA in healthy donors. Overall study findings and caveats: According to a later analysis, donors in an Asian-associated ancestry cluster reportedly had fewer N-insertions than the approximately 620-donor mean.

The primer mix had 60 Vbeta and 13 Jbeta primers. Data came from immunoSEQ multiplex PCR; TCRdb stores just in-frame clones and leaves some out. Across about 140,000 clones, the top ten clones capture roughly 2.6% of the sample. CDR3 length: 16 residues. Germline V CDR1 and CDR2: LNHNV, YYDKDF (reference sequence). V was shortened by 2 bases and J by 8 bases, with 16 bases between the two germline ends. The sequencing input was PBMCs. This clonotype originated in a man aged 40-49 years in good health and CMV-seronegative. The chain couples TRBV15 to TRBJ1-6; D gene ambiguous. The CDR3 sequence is CATSRSDPGGDSPLHF. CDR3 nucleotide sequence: TGTGCCACCAGCAGATCCGACCCCGGAGGCGATTCACCCCTCCACTTT.